The 3 T cell receptor beta chains below come from one sample, sequenced in a study of cytomegalovirus exposure and HLA in healthy donors. This PCR relied on a set of 60 Vbeta primers and 13 Jbeta primers. Some clones are missing from TCRdb's copy, which holds only in-frame ones; the method was immunoSEQ multiplex PCR. Here the sample spans around 140,000 clones, roughly three fifths being singletons. The sequenced sample was PBMCs. The source is a woman between 35 and 50 years old in good health and CMV-seronegative.

The rearrangement uses TRBV6-6 and TRBJ2-3, with 10 bases identical to TRBD2. This CDR3 is built from 16 residues. The V gene's germline CDR1 is MNHNY and CDR2 SVGAGI (reference sequence). J gave up 2 bases and V 5 bases, and 7 bases lay outside the gene matches. The CDR3 sequence is CASSPRTSGYTDTQYF. Here the CDR3 DNA reads TGTGCCAGCAGTCCCAGGACTAGCGGTTACACAGATACGCAGTATTTT.

Only a few counts were recorded for this clone. The chain is built from TRBV9 and TRBJ2-1; 7 nucleotides match TRBD2. Germline lookup yields CDR1 SGDLS and CDR2 YYNGEE. CDR3 size: 14 residues. V trimming: 7 bases; J trimming: 7 bases; junction bases outside the gene matches: 11. The CDR3 spells CASGMGGWGNEQFF. The CDR3 nucleotides read TGTGCCAGCGGAATGGGGGGGTGGGGGAATGAGCAGTTCTTC.

The J gene is TRBJ2-2, the V gene TRBV9; 10 bases are shared with TRBD1. The trim removed 1 base at V and 4 bases at J, leaving 7 bases unmatched. This CDR3 spans 17 amino acids. The germline V gene has CDR1 SGDLS and CDR2 YYNGEE. The CDR3 coding sequence is TGTGCCAGCAGCGTATTGGGCGGGACAGGGGCCACCGGGGAGCTGTTTTTT. Translation: CASSVLGGTGATGELFF.